These 31 T cell receptor beta chains share one sample of origin, sequenced in a study of CD8 T cells in Susac syndrome. Random hexamers primed reverse transcription of about 0.45 to 1 ug RNA. MiXCR was run by TCRdb on the immunoSEQ multiplex PCR reads, yielding one entry per CDR3 protein. The sample contains tens of thousands of distinct CDR3 sequences, roughly 94% of which appear only once. Sequenced material: CD8+ T cells from PBMCs. The receptors originated from a human donor with Susac syndrome.

The DNA of the CDR3 is TGTGCCAGCAGACCCGGGTCTTCCTACGAGCAGTACTTC. It yields the protein CASRPGSSYEQYF. This chain joins TRBV28 and TRBJ2-7; no reliable D call. The ends were cut back, 6 bases at V and 1 base at J, with 10 bases in the middle. The CDR3 length is 13 residues. Germline assignment: CDR1 MDHEN and CDR2 SYDVKM. Full variable domain (rest looked up from reference TRBV28 and TRBJ2-7): DVKVTQSSRYLVKRTGEKVFLECVQDMDHENMFWYRQDPGLGLRLIYFSYDVKMKEKGDIPEGYSVSREKKERFSLILESASTNQTSMYLCASRPGSSYEQYFGPGTRLTVT.

The chain uses TRBV4-1 and TRBJ2-1; possibly TRBD1 for D (5 bases). This CDR3 contains 12 residues. V lost 1 base and J 9 bases, leaving 7 bases between the germline ends. Germline lookup yields CDR1 MGHRA and CDR2 YSYEKL. In DNA, the CDR3 is TGCGCCAGCAGCCAAGGTAGGGGTGAGCAGTTCTTC. Translated: CASSQGRGEQFF.

As DNA, the CDR3 is TGTGCCAGCATCACCTACGTCAGGGATCGAACCGGGGAGCTGTTTTTT. It specifies CASITYVRDRTGELFF. The chain is built from TRBV7-9 and TRBJ2-2; the D gene is possibly TRBD1 (5 bases). Trimming took 7 bases from V and 5 from J, leaving 20 bases between them. The germline V gene has CDR1 SEHNR and CDR2 FQNEAQ (reference sequence). The CDR3 totals 16 residues.

The V gene is TRBV21-1, the J gene TRBJ2-5; no DNA check was done on the table's D call, TRBD1. TRBV21-1 is assigned pseudogene status. This CDR3 is built from 12 residues. The CDR3 nucleotides read TGTGCCAGCACGGGGGTGCGGGAGACCCAGTACTTC. Its translation is CASTGVRETQYF.

The chain combines TRBV18 with TRBJ1-6, with TRBD1 as a possible D gene (6 bases). Germline CDR1 reads KGHSH; CDR2 reads LQKENI. The length of the CDR3 is 16 residues. Trimming shortened V by 3 bases and J by 2 bases, and 11 bases separated the two germline ends. Here the CDR3 DNA reads TGTGCCAGCTCACCGGGACAAAATACCTATAATTCACCCCTCCACTTT. Its translation: CASSPGQNTYNSPLHF. Complete variable domain (other parts from reference TRBV18 and TRBJ1-6): NAGVMQNPRHLVRRRGQEARLRCSPMKGHSHVYWYRQLPEEGLKFMVYLQKENIIDESGMPKERFSAEFPKEGPSILRIQQVVRGDSAAYFCASSPGQNTYNSPLHFGNGTRLTVT.

The chain couples TRBV11-2 to TRBJ2-1, with D perhaps TRBD2 (5 bases). Trimming left V 5 bases short and J 0 bases short, with 11 bases between. Looked up from germline, CDR1 is SGHAT and CDR2 is FQNNGV. The CDR3 is 15 residues long. The CDR3 DNA is TGTGCCAGCAGCGTGGACTGGAGCTCCTACAATGAGCAGTTCTTC. Translated: CASSVDWSSYNEQFF. The full variable domain, its missing parts supplied by reference TRBV11-2 and TRBJ2-1, is EAGVAQSPRYKIIEKRQSVAFWCNPISGHATLYWYQQILGQGPKLLIQFQNNGVVDDSQLPKDRFSAERLKGVDSTLKIQPAKLEDSAVYLCASSVDWSSYNEQFFGPGTRLTVL.

CDR3 region: CASSFRGARPQHF. The CDR3 coding sequence is TGTGCCAGCAGCTTCAGGGGGGCGCGGCCCCAGCATTTT. This chain links TRBV13 with TRBJ1-5, with 7 bases matching TRBD1. The CDR3 has 13 residues. V gave up 3 bases and J gave up 9 bases; unmatched junction bases: 5. Germline CDR1 is PRHDT and CDR2 is FYEKMQ (reference sequence).

The genes are TRBV30 and TRBJ2-1; 8 bases line up with TRBD1. Germline assignment: CDR1 GTSNPN and CDR2 SVGIG (reference sequence). This CDR3 region has 14 residues. Germline trimming cut 3 bases from V and 10 bases from J; bases unmatched to any gene: 11. CDR3 DNA sequence: TGTGCCTGGAGCCCAATGAGACAGGGGACCGAGCAGTTCTTC. This gives the protein CAWSPMRQGTEQFF.

The chain has TRBV20-1 and TRBJ2-1, with D perhaps TRBD2 (6 bases). CDR3 length equals 11 residues. The V end lost 3 bases, the J end lost 6 bases, and 6 bases lay between the germline ends. Germline lookup yields CDR1 DFQATT and CDR2 SNEGSKA (reference sequence). Here the CDR3 reads CSARRGNEQFF. CDR3 DNA: TGCAGTGCTAGGCGGGGCAATGAGCAGTTCTTC.

V is TRBV20-1 and J is TRBJ2-5; no reliable D call. CDR3 length equals 12 residues. Germline V gene data show CDR1 as DFQATT and CDR2 as SNEGSKA (reference sequence). Here the CDR3 reads CTPERPKETQYF. The DNA for the CDR3 is TGCACCCCGGAAAGACCTAAAGAGACCCAGTACTTC.

The chain couples TRBV6-2 or TRBV6-3 to TRBJ1-5, with D unclear. This CDR3 contains 15 residues. CDR1 and CDR2 from the germline V gene are MNHEY and SVGEGT. The V end lost 4 bases, the J end lost 7 bases, and 17 bases lay between the germline ends. CDR3 DNA: TGTGCCAGCAGTTCGCAGAGCGGGGAGGTGCAGCCCCAGCATTTT. It yields the protein CASSSQSGEVQPQHF.

The rearrangement links TRBV29-1 to TRBJ1-1; 12 bases map to TRBD1. This CDR3 contains 19 residues. The J segment lost 0 bases and the V segment lost 1 base, leaving 12 bases of the junction unmatched. Germline-derived CDR1 and CDR2 are SQVTM and ANQGSEA. The CDR3 bases are TGCAGCGTTGAAGCTCGGGGCCCGCGGGACAGGGGGCTGAACACTGAAGCTTTCTTT. The encoded protein is CSVEARGPRDRGLNTEAFF.

CDR3 DNA sequence: TGTGCCAGCAGTTTATCGCGGGCGATCTCCTACAATGAGCAGTTCTTC. Its translation: CASSLSRAISYNEQFF. The rearrangement joins TRBV27 to TRBJ2-1; TRBD2 might be the D (5 bases). Germline V gene data show CDR1 as MNHEY and CDR2 as SMNVEV (reference sequence). With 0 bases removed from V and 0 bases from J, the gap between germline ends came to 9 bases. CDR3 size: 16 residues.

The genes are TRBV20-1 and TRBJ1-6, with 9 bases fitting TRBD1. Trimming at V came to 5 bases and at J to 7 bases, leaving 6 bases not matched to a gene. There are 14 residues in the CDR3. Germline V gives CDR1 DFQATT, CDR2 SNEGSKA (reference sequence). Written as DNA, the CDR3 is TGCAGTGCTCGACCCGGGACAGGGAATTCACCCCTCCACTTT. This sequence encodes CSARPGTGNSPLHF.

The chain couples TRBV2 to TRBJ2-1; 7 bases are shared with TRBD2. Trimming at V came to 7 bases and at J to 9 bases, leaving 3 bases not matched to a gene. The germline gives CDR1 SNHLY, CDR2 FYNNEI. This CDR3 has 11 amino acids. The CDR3 protein is CASISGVEQFF. CDR3 DNA: TGTGCCAGCATAAGCGGGGTTGAGCAGTTCTTC.

The rearrangement joins TRBV6-5 to TRBJ2-7; D is uncertain. The CDR3 runs to 11 residues. Trimming removed 5 bases at V and 3 bases at J, with 5 bases between. The germline gives CDR1 MNHEY, CDR2 SVGAGI. In DNA, the CDR3 is TGTGCCAGCAGTGAGAACTACGAGCAGTACTTC. This encodes CASSENYEQYF.

The chain has TRBV2 and TRBJ2-3; D possibly corresponds to TRBD1 (6 bases). Germline V lookup: CDR1 SNHLY, CDR2 FYNNEI. The CDR3 has 15 amino acids. V dropped 4 bases and J dropped 5 bases, with 16 bases sitting between them. The CDR3 loop is CASSAMDSILDTQYF. DNA of the CDR3: TGTGCCAGCAGTGCTATGGACAGTATCTTAGATACGCAGTATTTT.

The chain has TRBV6-5 and TRBJ1-5, with 7 bases that match TRBD1. V lost 0 bases and J lost 4; bases outside the gene matches: 3. The length of the CDR3 is 15 residues. In germline, CDR1 is MNHEY, CDR2 SVGAGI. Written as DNA, the CDR3 is TGTGCCAGCAGTTACTCGGGACAGATAAATCAGCCCCAGCATTTT. Translated: CASSYSGQINQPQHF.

The gene calls are TRBV7-9 and TRBJ1-1, with 7 bases aligning to TRBD1. This CDR3 region has 15 residues. The V segment lost 1 base and the J segment 4 bases; nucleotides outside the gene matches: 6. CDR1 and CDR2 (germline): SEHNR, FQNEAQ (reference sequence). The CDR3 is CASSLEVSGGTEAFF. CDR3 sequence (DNA): TGTGCCAGCAGCTTAGAAGTATCAGGGGGCACTGAAGCTTTCTTT.

The V and J genes are TRBV18 and TRBJ2-1, with D unresolved. The germline V and J ends were trimmed by 3 bases and 5 bases, with 17 bases remaining between them. The V gene's germline CDR1 is KGHSH and CDR2 LQKENI. CDR3 length: 16 residues. The CDR3, as DNA: TGTGCCAGCTCACCGTTCGTATACACTCAAGACAATGAGCAGTTCTTC. Protein: CASSPFVYTQDNEQFF.

V is TRBV27 and J is TRBJ1-1; tentatively, D is TRBD1 (5 bases). Germline V gene sequence: CDR1 MNHEY, CDR2 SMNVEV (reference sequence). With 4 bases removed from V and 2 bases from J, the gap between germline ends came to 8 bases. The CDR3 contains 13 residues. The CDR3 DNA follows: TGTGCCAGCAGTTATCGGGACAACACTGAAGCTTTCTTT. Translation gives CASSYRDNTEAFF.

This chain connects TRBV6-2 or TRBV6-3 to TRBJ2-1; 14 bases align to TRBD2. The CDR3 sequence is 18 residues long. Germline values: CDR1 MNHEY, CDR2 SVGEGT. With 1 base clipped from V and 3 bases from J, the junction kept 5 bases outside the gene matches. CDR3 nucleotide sequence: TGTGCCAGCAGTTACTTGACTAGCGGGGGGGAGGTCTACAATGAGCAGTTCTTC. Translation gives CASSYLTSGGEVYNEQFF.

The chain has TRBV16 and TRBJ1-5; D not resolved. The CDR3 is 15 amino acids. Trimming removed 5 bases from V and 2 bases from J, with 13 bases in between. Germline CDR1 and CDR2: KGHSY and FQNENV. The CDR3 DNA reads TGTGCCAGCAGCAATGTGGGTAGTGGCAATCAGCCCCAGCATTTT. It codes for CASSNVGSGNQPQHF.

The genes are TRBV29-1 and TRBJ1-3; D is uncertain. Trimming stripped 7 bases from V and 0 bases from J, with 10 bases between. CDR3 length equals 13 residues. Germline CDR1 SQVTM, CDR2 ANQGSEA. The CDR3 reads CSAEGSSGNTIYF. For the CDR3, the DNA is TGCAGCGCCGAGGGATCCTCTGGAAACACCATATATTTT. The full variable domain, in which reference TRBV29-1 and TRBJ1-3 provide the parts outside the CDR3, is SAVISQKPSRDICQRGTSLTIQCQVDSQVTMMFWYRQQPGQSLTLIATANQGSEATYESGFVIDKFPISRPNLTFSTLTVSNMSPEDSSIYLCSAEGSSGNTIYFGEGSWLTVV.

This chain joins TRBV20-1 and TRBJ2-7; D may be TRBD2 (6 bases). The CDR3 has 14 amino acids. Trimming took off 0 bases at V and 2 bases at J, with 11 bases between the two ends. Germline CDR1 reads DFQATT; CDR2 reads SNEGSKA (reference sequence). The CDR3, as DNA: TGCAGTGCTAGAGATCTAACGGGAGCCTACGAGCAGTACTTC. It is translated as CSARDLTGAYEQYF.

This chain's CDR3 is CASSFEDQPQHF. DNA of the CDR3: TGTGCCAGCAGCTTTGAGGATCAGCCCCAGCATTTT. The chain recombines TRBV7-9 with TRBJ1-5; D not certain. The CDR3 is made up of 12 amino acids. Trimming stripped 3 bases from V and 5 bases from J, with 5 bases between. Germline CDR1 is SEHNR and CDR2 is FQNEAQ (reference sequence).

V and J are TRBV7-9 and TRBJ1-1, with TRBD1 as a possible D gene (6 bases). Deletions cut 2 bases from V and 0 bases from J, with 7 bases between. Germline V gene sequence: CDR1 SEHNR, CDR2 FQNEAQ (reference sequence). This CDR3 is 14 amino acids long. The CDR3 DNA is TGTGCCAGCAGCTTACAGGGGATGAACACTGAAGCTTTCTTT. This encodes CASSLQGMNTEAFF.

The V gene is TRBV9, the J gene TRBJ1-1, with D hard to call. With 7 bases removed from V and 4 bases from J, the gap between germline ends came to 17 bases. The CDR3 extends over 14 amino acids. Germline V gene lookup returns CDR1 SGDLS and CDR2 YYNGEE. The CDR3 here is CASGSPYGSTEAFF. In DNA, the CDR3 is TGTGCCAGCGGATCCCCCTATGGATCCACTGAAGCTTTCTTT.

The chain joins TRBV29-1 to TRBJ2-2; perhaps TRBD2 as D (5 bases). The germline CDR1 and CDR2 sequences are SQVTM and ANQGSEA. CDR3 size: 14 residues. Trimming stripped 5 bases from V and 4 bases from J, with 14 bases between. This CDR3 is CSVSGSVGTGELFF. The CDR3 DNA reads TGCAGCGTTTCGGGGTCGGTAGGCACCGGGGAGCTGTTTTTT.

The CDR3 sequence is CASSWRGGFQETQYF. CDR3 coding DNA: TGTGCCAGCAGCTGGCGTGGGGGCTTCCAAGAGACCCAGTACTTC. The chain combines TRBV5-4 with TRBJ2-5, with D possibly being TRBD1 (6 bases). Germline loops: CDR1 SGHNT, CDR2 YYREEE (reference sequence). V lost 3 bases and J 1 base, leaving 13 bases between the germline ends. This CDR3 has 15 amino acids.

J is TRBJ1-1 and V is TRBV9, with unresolved D. CDR3 size: 14 residues. Trimming shortened V by 4 bases and J by 1 base, and 11 bases separated the two germline ends. The V gene's germline CDR1 is SGDLS and CDR2 YYNGEE. The CDR3 is CASSPRVANTEAFF. In DNA form, the CDR3 reads TGTGCCAGCAGCCCCCGGGTAGCGAACACTGAAGCTTTCTTT.